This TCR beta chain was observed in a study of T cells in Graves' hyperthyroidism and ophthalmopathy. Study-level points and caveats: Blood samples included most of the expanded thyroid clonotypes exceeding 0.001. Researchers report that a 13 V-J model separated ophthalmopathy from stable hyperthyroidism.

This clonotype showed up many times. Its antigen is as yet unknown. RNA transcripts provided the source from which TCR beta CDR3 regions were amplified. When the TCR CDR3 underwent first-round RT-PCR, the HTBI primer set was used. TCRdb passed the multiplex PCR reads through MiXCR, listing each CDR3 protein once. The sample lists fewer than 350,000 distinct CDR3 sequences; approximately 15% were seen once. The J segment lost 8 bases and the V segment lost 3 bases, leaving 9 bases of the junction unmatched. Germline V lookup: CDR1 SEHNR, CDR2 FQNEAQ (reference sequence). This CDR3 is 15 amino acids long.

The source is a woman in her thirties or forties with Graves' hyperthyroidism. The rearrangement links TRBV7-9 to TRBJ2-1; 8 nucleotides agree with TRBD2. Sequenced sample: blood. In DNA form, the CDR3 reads TGTGCCAGCAGCTTGACTAGCGCGACGGGCGATGAGCAGTTCTTC. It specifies CASSLTSATGDEQFF.